Included here is one TCR beta chain sequence, with context. Sequencing was performed with immunoSEQ multiplex PCR; in TCRdb, only in-frame clones are kept and a portion is missing. Of 70,000 to 100,000 clones detected, about nine tenths appear once; the ten largest clones hold roughly 45%. This specimen comes from a study of blood T cell repertoires in COVID-19. The germline V and J ends were trimmed by 5 bases and 11 bases, with 18 bases remaining between them. The germline gives CDR1 MDHEN, CDR2 SYDVKM. The length of the CDR3 is 13 residues. The rearrangement uses TRBV28 and TRBJ1-1; D may be TRBD1 (6 bases). The receptor was derived from a human donor in a cohort sampled during active COVID-19. The material sequenced was peripheral blood. This CDR3 reads CASSRQAMGTAFF. Written as DNA, the CDR3 is TGTGCCAGCAGTCGACAGGCTATGGGGACGGCTTTCTTT.